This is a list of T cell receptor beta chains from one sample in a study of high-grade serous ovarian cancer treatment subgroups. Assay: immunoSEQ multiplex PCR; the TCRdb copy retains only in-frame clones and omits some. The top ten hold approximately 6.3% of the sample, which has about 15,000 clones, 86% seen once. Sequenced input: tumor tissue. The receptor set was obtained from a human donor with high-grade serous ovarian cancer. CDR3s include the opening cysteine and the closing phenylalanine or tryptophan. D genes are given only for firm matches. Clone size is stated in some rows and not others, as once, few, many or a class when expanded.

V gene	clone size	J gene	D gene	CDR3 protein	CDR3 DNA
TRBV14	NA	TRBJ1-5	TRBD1	CASSRCSDRGSNQPQHF	TGTGCCAGCAGCCGATGCTCCGACAGGGGTAGCAATCAGCCCCAGCATTTT
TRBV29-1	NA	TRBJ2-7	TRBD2	CSVAPGLAGSYEQYF	TGCAGCGTTGCACCGGGACTAGCGGGGTCCTACGAGCAGTACTTC
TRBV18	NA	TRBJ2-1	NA	CASSPTDRDYYNEQFF	TGTGCCAGCTCACCGACGGACAGGGACTACTACAATGAGCAGTTCTTC
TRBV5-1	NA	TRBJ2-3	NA	CASSLGQGGDTQYF	TGCGCCAGCAGCTTGGGCCAGGGGGGTGATACGCAGTATTTT
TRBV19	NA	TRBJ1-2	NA	CASSIGNGYTF	TGTGCCAGTAGTATTGGGAATGGCTACACCTTC
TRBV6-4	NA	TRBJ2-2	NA	CARGAYDTGELFF	TGTGCCAGAGGGGCCTATGACACCGGGGAGCTGTTTTTT
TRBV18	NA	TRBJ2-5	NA	CASSPLELPQETQYF	TGTGCCAGCTCACCACTTGAACTACCGCAAGAGACCCAGTACTTC
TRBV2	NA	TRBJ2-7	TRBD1	CASSGKSPGRTGAPLRSYEQYF	TGTGCCAGCAGTGGAAAAAGTCCCGGCAGGACAGGGGCCCCCCTTCGCTCCTACGAGCAGTACTTC
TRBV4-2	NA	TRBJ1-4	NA	CASSQAGGGGYEKLFF	TGTGCCAGCAGCCAAGCTGGGGGGGGAGGTTATGAAAAACTGTTTTTT
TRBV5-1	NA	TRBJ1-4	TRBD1	CASSWGDRADEKLFF	TGCGCCAGCAGCTGGGGGGACAGGGCTGATGAAAAACTGTTTTTT
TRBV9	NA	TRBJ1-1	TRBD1	CASSAGQGNTEAFF	TGTGCCAGCAGCGCGGGACAGGGTAACACTGAAGCTTTCTTT
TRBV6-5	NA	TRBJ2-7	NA	CASSYGVAGREQYF	TGTGCCAGCAGTTACGGGGTGGCGGGACGCGAGCAGTACTTC
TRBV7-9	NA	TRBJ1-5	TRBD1	CASSPDRESNQPQHF	TGTGCCAGCAGTCCGGACAGGGAGAGCAATCAGCCCCAGCATTTT
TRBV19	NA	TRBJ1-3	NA	CASSIGAGNGNTIYF	TGTGCCAGTAGTATCGGGGCAGGGAATGGAAACACCATATATTTT
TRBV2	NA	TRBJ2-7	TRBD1	CASGTGTYEQYF	TGTGCCAGCGGGACAGGAACCTACGAGCAGTACTTC
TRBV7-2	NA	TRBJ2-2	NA	CASSLMSRGNTGELFF	TGTGCCAGCAGCTTAATGAGCAGGGGGAACACCGGGGAGCTGTTTTTT
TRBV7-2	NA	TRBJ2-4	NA	CASSSRNDRARGENIQYF	TGTGCCAGCAGCTCTAGGAACGACAGGGCAAGGGGGGAAAACATTCAGTACTTC
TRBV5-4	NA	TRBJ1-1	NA	CASSFSGPTKREAFF	TGTGCCAGCAGCTTTTCGGGTCCCACGAAGAGGGAAGCTTTCTTT
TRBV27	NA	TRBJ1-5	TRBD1	CASSLNSYRDSHQPQHF	TGTGCCAGCAGTTTAAATTCTTATCGGGACAGTCATCAGCCCCAGCATTTT
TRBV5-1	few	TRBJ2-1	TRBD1	CASSLGADRRYNEQFF	TGCGCCAGCAGCCTAGGGGCGGACAGGCGATACAATGAGCAGTTCTTC
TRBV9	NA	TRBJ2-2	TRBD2	CASSSISRGGGTGELFF	TGTGCCAGCAGCTCAATCTCCCGGGGGGGTGGCACCGGGGAGCTGTTTTTT
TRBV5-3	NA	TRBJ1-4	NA	CARSPRQPLNEKLFF	TGTGCCAGAAGCCCAAGACAGCCACTTAATGAAAAACTGTTTTTT
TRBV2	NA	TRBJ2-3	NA	CASSEGVAYTQYF	TGTGCCAGCAGTGAGGGGGTGGCCTATACGCAGTATTTT
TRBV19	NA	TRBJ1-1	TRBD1	CASSSRTGDTEAFF	TGTGCCAGTAGTTCGCGGACAGGGGACACTGAAGCTTTCTTT
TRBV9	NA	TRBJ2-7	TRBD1	CASTPTGTDSYEQYF	TGTGCCAGCACTCCTACGGGGACAGACTCCTACGAGCAGTACTTC